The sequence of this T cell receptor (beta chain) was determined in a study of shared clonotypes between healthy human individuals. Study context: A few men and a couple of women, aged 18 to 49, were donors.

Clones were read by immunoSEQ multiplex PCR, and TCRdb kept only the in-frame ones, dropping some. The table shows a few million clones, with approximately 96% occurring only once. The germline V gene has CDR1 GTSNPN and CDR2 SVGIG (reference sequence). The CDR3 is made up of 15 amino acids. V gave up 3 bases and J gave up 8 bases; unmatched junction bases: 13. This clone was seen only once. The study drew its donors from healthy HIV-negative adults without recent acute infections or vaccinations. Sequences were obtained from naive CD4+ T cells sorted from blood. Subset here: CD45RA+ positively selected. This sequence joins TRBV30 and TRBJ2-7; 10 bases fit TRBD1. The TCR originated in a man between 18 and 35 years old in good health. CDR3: CAWSPTRDRGIQQYF. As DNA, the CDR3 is TGTGCCTGGAGCCCAACCCGGGACAGGGGCATCCAGCAGTACTTC.